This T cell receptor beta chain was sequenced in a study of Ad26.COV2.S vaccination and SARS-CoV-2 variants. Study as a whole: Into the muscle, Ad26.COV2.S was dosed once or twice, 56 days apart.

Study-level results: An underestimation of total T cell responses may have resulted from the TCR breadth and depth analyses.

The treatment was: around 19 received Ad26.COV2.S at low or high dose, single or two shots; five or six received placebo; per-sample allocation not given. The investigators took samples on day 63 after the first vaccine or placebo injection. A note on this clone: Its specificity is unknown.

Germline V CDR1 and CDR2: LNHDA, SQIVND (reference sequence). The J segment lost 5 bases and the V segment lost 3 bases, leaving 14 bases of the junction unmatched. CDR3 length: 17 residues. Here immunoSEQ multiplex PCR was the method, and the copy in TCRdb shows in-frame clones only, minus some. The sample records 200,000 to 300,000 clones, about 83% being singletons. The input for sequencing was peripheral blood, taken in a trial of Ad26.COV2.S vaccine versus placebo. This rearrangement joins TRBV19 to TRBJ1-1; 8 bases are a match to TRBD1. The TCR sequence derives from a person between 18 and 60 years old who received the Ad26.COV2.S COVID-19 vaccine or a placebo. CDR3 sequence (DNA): TGTGCCAGTAGTATTCAGGCTACGGCAGGGGGCGGGACTGAAGCTTTCTTT. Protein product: CASSIQATAGGGTEAFF. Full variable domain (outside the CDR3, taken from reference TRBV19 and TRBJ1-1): DGGITQSPKYLFRKEGQNVTLSCEQNLNHDAMYWYRQDPGQGLRLIYYSQIVNDFQKGDIAEGYSVSREKKESFPLTVTSAQKNPTAFYLCASSIQATAGGGTEAFFGQGTRLTVV.